This T cell receptor beta chain stems from a study of cytomegalovirus exposure and HLA in healthy donors. About the research overall: Of more than 350 genotyped donors, about 81% clustered with self-reported Caucasian donors.

The PCR contained 60 Vbeta and 13 Jbeta primers. This table comes from immunoSEQ multiplex PCR, and its TCRdb copy is limited to in-frame clones, with some not included. Its clone listing holds roughly 80,000 clones. Specimen: PBMCs. The TCR originated in a man aged 45-60 years in good health and CMV-seropositive.

The CDR3, as DNA: TGTGCCAGCAGCCCGTTGGACAGGGAAGCTTTCTTT. Translating it yields CASSPLDREAFF. V and J are TRBV5-5 and TRBJ1-1, with 7 bases fitting TRBD1. The CDR3 extends over 12 amino acids. The germline CDR1 and CDR2 sequences are SGHKS and YYEKEE (reference sequence). V lost 4 bases to trimming and J lost 8 bases; unmatched junction nucleotides: 5.